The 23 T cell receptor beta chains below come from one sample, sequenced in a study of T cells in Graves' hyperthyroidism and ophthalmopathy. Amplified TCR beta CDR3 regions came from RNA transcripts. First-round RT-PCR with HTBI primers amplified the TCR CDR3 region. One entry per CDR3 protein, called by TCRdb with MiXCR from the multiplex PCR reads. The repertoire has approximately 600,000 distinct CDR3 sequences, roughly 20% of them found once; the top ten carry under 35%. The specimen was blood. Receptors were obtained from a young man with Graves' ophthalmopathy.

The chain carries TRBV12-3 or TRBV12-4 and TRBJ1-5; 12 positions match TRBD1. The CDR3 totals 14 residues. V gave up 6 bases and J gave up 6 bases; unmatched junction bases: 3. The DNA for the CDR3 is TGTGCCAGCAGGGGACAGGGGGCAGCTCAGCCCCAGCATTTT. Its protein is CASRGQGAAQPQHF.

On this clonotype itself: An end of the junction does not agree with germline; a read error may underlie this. The CDR3 coding sequence is TGCGCCAGCAGTCAACTATCTACAGGGACTGAAGCTTTCTTT. Its protein product is CASSQLSTGTEAFF. The rearrangement uses TRBV6-2 or TRBV6-3 and TRBJ1-1; D may be TRBD1 (6 bases). The CDR3 has 14 residues. Germline V gene data show CDR1 as MNHEY and CDR2 as SVGEGT.

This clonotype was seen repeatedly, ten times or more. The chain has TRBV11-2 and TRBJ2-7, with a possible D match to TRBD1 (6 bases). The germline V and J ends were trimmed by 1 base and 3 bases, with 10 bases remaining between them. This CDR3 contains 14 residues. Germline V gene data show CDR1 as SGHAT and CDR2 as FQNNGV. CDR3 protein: CASSLVKGDYEQYF. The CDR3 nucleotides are TGTGCCAGCAGCTTAGTGAAGGGGGACTACGAGCAGTACTTC.

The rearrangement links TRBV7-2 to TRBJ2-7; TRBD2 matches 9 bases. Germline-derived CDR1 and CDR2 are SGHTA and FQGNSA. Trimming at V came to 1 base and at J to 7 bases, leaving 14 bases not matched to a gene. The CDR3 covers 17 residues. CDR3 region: CASSLVASGNLLIEQYF. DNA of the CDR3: TGTGCCAGCAGCTTAGTGGCTAGCGGGAACCTCTTGATTGAGCAGTACTTC.

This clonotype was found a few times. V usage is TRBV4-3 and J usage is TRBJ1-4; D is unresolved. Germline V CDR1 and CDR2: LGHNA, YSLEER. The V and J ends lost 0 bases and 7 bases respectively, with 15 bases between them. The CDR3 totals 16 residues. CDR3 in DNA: TGCGCCAGCAGCCAAGATGCGGCAGCTAGTCGTGAAAAACTGTTTTTT. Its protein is CASSQDAAASREKLFF.

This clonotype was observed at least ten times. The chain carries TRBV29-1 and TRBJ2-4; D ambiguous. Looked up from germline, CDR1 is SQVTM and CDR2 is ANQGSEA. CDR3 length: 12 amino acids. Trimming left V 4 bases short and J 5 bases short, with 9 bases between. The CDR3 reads CSVAAGENIQYF. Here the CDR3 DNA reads TGCAGCGTTGCGGCAGGCGAAAACATTCAGTACTTC.

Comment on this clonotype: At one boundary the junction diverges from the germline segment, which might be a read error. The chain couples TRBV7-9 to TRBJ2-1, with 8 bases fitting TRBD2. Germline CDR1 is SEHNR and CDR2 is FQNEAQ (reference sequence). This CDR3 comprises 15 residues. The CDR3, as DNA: TGTGCCAGCAGCCCTCGGCGGGAGGCCTACGATGAGCAGTTCTTC. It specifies CASSPRREAYDEQFF. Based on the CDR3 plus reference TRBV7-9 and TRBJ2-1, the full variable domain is DTGVSQNPRHKITKRGQNVTFRCDPISEHNRLYWYRQTLGQGPEFLTYFQNEAQLEKSRLLSDRFSAERPKGSFSTLEIQRTEQGDSAMYLCASSPRREAYDEQFFGPGTRLTVL.

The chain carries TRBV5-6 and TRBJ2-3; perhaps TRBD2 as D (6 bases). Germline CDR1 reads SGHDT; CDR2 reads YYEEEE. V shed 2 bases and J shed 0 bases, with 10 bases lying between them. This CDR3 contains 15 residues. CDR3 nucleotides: TGTGCCAGCAGCTTCGGCGGGGCTAGCACAGATACGCAGTATTTT. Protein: CASSFGGASTDTQYF.

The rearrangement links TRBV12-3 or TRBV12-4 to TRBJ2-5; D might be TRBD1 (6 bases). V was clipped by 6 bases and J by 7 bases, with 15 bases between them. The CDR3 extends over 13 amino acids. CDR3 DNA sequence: TGTGCCAGCAGCTACAGGGCCGAAGGGACCCAGTACTTC. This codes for CASSYRAEGTQYF.

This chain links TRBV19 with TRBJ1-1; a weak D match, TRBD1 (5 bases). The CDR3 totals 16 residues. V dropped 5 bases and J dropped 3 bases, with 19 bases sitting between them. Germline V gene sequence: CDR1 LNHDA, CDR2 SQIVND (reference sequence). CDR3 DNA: TGTGCCAGTAGTGGAGGTTGGGAGGGGATCGACACTGAAGCTTTCTTT. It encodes CASSGGWEGIDTEAFF.

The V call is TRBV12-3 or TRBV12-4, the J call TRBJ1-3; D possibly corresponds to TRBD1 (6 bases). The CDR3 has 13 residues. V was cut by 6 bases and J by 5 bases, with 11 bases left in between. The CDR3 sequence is CASRLGGRNTIYF. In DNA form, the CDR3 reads TGTGCCAGCAGGCTTGGGGGGCGAAACACCATATATTTT.

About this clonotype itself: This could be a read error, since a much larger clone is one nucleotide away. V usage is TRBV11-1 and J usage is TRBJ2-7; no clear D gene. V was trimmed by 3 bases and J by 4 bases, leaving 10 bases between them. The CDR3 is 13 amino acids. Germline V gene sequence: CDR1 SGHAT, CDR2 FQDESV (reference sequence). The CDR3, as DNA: TGTGCCAGCAGCTTCACCTCGAGATACGAGCAGTACTTC. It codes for CASSFTSRYEQYF.

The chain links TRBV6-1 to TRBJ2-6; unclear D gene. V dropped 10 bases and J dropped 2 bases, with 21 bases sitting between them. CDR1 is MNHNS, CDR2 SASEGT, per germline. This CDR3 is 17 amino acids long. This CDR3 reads CATISRVYTAGANVLTF. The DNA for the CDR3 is TGTGCCACCATCAGCCGGGTTTACACCGCTGGGGCCAACGTCCTGACTTTC.

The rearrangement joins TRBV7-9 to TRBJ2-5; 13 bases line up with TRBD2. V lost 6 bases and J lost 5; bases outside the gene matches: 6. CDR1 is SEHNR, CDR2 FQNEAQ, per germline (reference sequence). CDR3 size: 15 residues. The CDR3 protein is CASRRTSGRGETQYF. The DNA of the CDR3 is TGTGCCAGCAGGCGTACTAGCGGGAGGGGTGAGACCCAGTACTTC.

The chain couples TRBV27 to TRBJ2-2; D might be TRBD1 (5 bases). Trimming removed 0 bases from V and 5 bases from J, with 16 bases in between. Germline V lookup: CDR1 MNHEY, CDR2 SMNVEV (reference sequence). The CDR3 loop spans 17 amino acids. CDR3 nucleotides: TGTGCCAGCAGTTTATCACAAGCCCCGACAGAAACCGGGGAGCTGTTTTTT. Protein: CASSLSQAPTETGELFF.

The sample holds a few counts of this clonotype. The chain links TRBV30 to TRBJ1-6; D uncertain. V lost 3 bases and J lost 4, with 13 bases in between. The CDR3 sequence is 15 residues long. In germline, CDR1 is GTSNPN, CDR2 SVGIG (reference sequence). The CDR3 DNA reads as TGTGCCTGGAGCCCGATCGGATCATATAATTCACCCCTCCACTTT. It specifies CAWSPIGSYNSPLHF.

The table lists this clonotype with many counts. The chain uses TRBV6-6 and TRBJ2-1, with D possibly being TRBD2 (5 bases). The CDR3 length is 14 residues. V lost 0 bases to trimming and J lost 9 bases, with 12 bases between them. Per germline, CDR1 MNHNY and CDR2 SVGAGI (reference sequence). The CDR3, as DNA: TGTGCCAGCAGTTACTCGGGAGCGAGAGGTGAGCAGTTCTTC. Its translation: CASSYSGARGEQFF.

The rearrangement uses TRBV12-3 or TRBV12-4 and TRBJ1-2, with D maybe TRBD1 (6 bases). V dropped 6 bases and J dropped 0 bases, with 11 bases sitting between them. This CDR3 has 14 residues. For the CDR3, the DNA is TGTGCCAGCAGAACCGGGACAACTAACTATGGCTACACCTTC. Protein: CASRTGTTNYGYTF.

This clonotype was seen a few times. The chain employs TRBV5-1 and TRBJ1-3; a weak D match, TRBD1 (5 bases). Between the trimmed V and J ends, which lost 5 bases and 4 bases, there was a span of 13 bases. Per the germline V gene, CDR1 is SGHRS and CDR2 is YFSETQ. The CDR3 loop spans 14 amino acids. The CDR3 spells CASSSDKGGNTIYF. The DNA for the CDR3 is TGCGCCAGCAGTTCGGACAAGGGGGGAAACACCATATATTTT.

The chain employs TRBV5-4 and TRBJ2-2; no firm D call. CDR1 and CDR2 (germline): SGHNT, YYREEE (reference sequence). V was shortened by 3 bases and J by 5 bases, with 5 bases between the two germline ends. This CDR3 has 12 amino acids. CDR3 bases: TGTGCCAGCAGCTGGAGAACCGGGGAGCTGTTTTTT. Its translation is CASSWRTGELFF.

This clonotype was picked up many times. The CDR3 DNA reads TGTGCCAGCAGCTTAGGGAGCGCGGGATCCTACGAGCAGTACTTC. It encodes CASSLGSAGSYEQYF. This chain links TRBV11-2 with TRBJ2-7, with D possibly matching TRBD2 (6 bases). This CDR3 is built from 15 residues. Germline V gives CDR1 SGHAT, CDR2 FQNNGV. V lost 1 base and J lost 1, with 11 bases in between.

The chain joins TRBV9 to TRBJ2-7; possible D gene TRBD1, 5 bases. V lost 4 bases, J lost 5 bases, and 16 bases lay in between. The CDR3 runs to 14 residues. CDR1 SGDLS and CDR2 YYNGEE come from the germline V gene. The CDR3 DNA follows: TGTGCCAGCAGCCCACTCTCGGACACCCACGAGCAGTACTTC. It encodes CASSPLSDTHEQYF. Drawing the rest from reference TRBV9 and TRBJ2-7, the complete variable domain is DSGVTQTPKHLITATGQRVTLRCSPRSGDLSVYWYQQSLDQGLQFLIQYYNGEERAKGNILERFSAQQFPDLHSELNLSSLELGDSALYFCASSPLSDTHEQYFGPGTRLTVT.

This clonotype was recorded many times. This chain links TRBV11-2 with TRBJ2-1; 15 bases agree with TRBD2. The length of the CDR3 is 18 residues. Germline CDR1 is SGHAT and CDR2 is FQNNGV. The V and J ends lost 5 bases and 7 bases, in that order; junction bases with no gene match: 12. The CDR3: CASSPQGGTSGRSNEQFF. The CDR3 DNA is TGTGCCAGCAGCCCCCAGGGCGGGACTAGCGGGAGGTCTAATGAGCAGTTCTTC.